The next 17 T cell receptor beta chains were all read from a single sample in a study of T cell responses to AZD1222 COVID-19 vaccine. Data came from immunoSEQ multiplex PCR; TCRdb stores just in-frame clones and leaves some out. The table lists 150,000 to 200,000 clones, 75% to 90% of them singletons. This material consisted of peripheral blood, taken 28 days after the second dose of the MenACWY control vaccine. The receptors were gathered from an adult who received the MenACWY meningococcal vaccine as a control.

The chain recombines TRBV5-6 with TRBJ1-1; D ambiguous. Deletions cut 0 bases from V and 0 bases from J, with 9 bases between. Germline CDR1 and CDR2: SGHDT and YYEEEE. The CDR3 spans 15 residues. CDR3 bases: TGTGCCAGCAGCTTGGGTTCTCCTATGAACACTGAAGCTTTCTTT. Translation gives CASSLGSPMNTEAFF. Combining the CDR3 with reference TRBV5-6 and TRBJ1-1 gives the whole variable domain DAGVTQSPTHLIKTRGQQVTLRCSPKSGHDTVSWYQQALGQGPQFIFQYYEEEERQRGNFPDRFSGHQFPNYSSELNVNALLLGDSALYLCASSLGSPMNTEAFFGQGTRLTVV.

The J gene is TRBJ1-4, the V gene TRBV7-9; D remains ambiguous. The CDR3 is 12 amino acids. V lost 5 bases and J 8 bases, leaving 9 bases between the germline ends. Germline CDR1 and CDR2: SEHNR and FQNEAQ (reference sequence). For the CDR3, the DNA is TGTGCCAGCAGCCCCCTCCCGGAAAAACTGTTTTTT. Protein product: CASSPLPEKLFF.

V is TRBV6-1 and J is TRBJ1-2; D not certain. The CDR3 length is 14 residues. Germline V gene data show CDR1 as MNHNS and CDR2 as SASEGT. The V end was cut by 3 bases, the J end by 5 bases, with 13 bases between. The CDR3 DNA is TGTGCCAGCAGTGAGCCTCGGCAGACTTATGGCTACACCTTC. Encoded protein: CASSEPRQTYGYTF.

The V gene is TRBV5-4, the J gene TRBJ1-3, with D perhaps matching TRBD1 (5 bases). This CDR3 spans 15 amino acids. V lost 3 bases and J lost 4, with 14 bases in between. Germline V gives CDR1 SGHNT, CDR2 YYREEE (reference sequence). The CDR3, as DNA: TGTGCCAGCAGCTCCGATCAGGGACTAGGAAACACCATATATTTT. Its protein product is CASSSDQGLGNTIYF.

The chain has TRBV19 and TRBJ2-7; 9 nucleotides match TRBD2. CDR1 and CDR2 from the germline V gene are LNHDA and SQIVND (reference sequence). There are 13 residues in the CDR3. With 5 bases clipped from V and 6 bases from J, the junction kept 5 bases outside the gene matches. The chain's CDR3 is CASSLAGGTEQYF. CDR3 DNA: TGTGCCAGTAGTCTGGCGGGGGGGACCGAGCAGTACTTC.

This sequence joins TRBV3-1 (or the pseudogene TRBV3-2) and TRBJ1-5; D is perhaps TRBD1 (5 bases). Germline values: CDR1 LGHDT, CDR2 YNNKEL (reference sequence). V shed 0 bases and J shed 4 bases, with 7 bases lying between them. This CDR3 has 14 residues. The CDR3 loop reads CASSQDSGNQPQHF. The CDR3, as DNA: TGTGCCAGCAGCCAAGATTCAGGGAATCAGCCCCAGCATTTT.

The chain links TRBV4-3 to TRBJ1-1; D gene unclear. The CDR3 runs to 15 residues. The V gene lost 3 bases and the J gene lost 0 bases, with 11 bases spanning the gap. CDR1 is LGHNA and CDR2 is YSLEER in the germline V gene. CDR3 amino acids: CASSQYTRMNTEAFF. CDR3 sequence (DNA): TGCGCCAGCAGCCAGTACACCCGAATGAACACTGAAGCTTTCTTT.

The genes are TRBV6-5 and TRBJ1-1; weak D call: TRBD1 (5 bases). Trimming pared 1 base from V and 4 bases from J, leaving 10 bases between. CDR1 MNHEY and CDR2 SVGAGI come from the germline V gene. The CDR3 totals 14 residues. The CDR3 region is CASSYWGYATEAFF. DNA of the CDR3: TGTGCCAGCAGTTACTGGGGGTATGCCACTGAAGCTTTCTTT.

This clone has more than one count but fewer than ten. J is TRBJ1-1 and V is TRBV6-6; D ambiguous. Trimming pared 8 bases from V and 4 bases from J, leaving 8 bases between. The CDR3 runs 11 residues. The germline gives CDR1 MNHNY, CDR2 SVGAGI (reference sequence). For the CDR3, the DNA is TGTGCCAGCGCGTGGGCCACTGAAGCTTTCTTT. This codes for CASAWATEAFF.

This rearrangement joins TRBV9 to TRBJ1-6; no definite D call. CDR3 size: 12 residues. CDR1 SGDLS and CDR2 YYNGEE come from the germline V gene. Deletions cut 3 bases from V and 7 bases from J, with 5 bases between. CDR3 protein: CASSETNSPLHF. For the CDR3, the DNA is TGTGCCAGCAGCGAAACAAATTCACCCCTCCACTTT.

The chain joins TRBV3-1 (or the pseudogene TRBV3-2) to TRBJ1-3; D unclear. The CDR3 length is 16 residues. Germline CDR1 LGHDT, CDR2 YNNKEL (reference sequence). V was trimmed by 1 base and J by 7 bases, leaving 17 bases between them. CDR3 bases: TGTGCCAGCAGCCAAGCTCGGGTAGGCGCGGCCAACACCATATATTTT. It yields the protein CASSQARVGAANTIYF.

V and J are TRBV24-1 and TRBJ1-1, with D possibly matching TRBD1 (6 bases). Germline loops: CDR1 KGHDR, CDR2 SFDVKD. The CDR3 loop spans 18 amino acids. The germline V and J ends were trimmed by 5 bases and 6 bases, with 27 bases remaining between them. CDR3 coding DNA: TGTGCCACCAGTGTCCGGGGAGACCTACCTACGGACAGCTCTGAAGCTTTCTTT. Amino acid sequence: CATSVRGDLPTDSSEAFF.

The J gene is TRBJ2-2, the V gene TRBV11-3, with a tentative D call TRBD2 (6 bases). Trimming removed 4 bases at V and 5 bases at J, with 14 bases between. Germline V CDR1 and CDR2: SGHNT, YENEEA. This CDR3 has 15 amino acids. The CDR3 spells CASSSRDSVTGELFF. CDR3 coding DNA: TGTGCCAGCAGCTCCCGGGACTCGGTAACCGGGGAGCTGTTTTTT.

The gene calls are TRBV2 and TRBJ1-3; 7 nucleotides agree with TRBD1. After removal of 10 bases from V and 7 bases from J, the junction contained 22 bases not matched to a gene. Germline CDR1 is SNHLY and CDR2 is FYNNEI. The CDR3 is 17 residues long. CDR3 DNA: TGTGCCACGCCCGGGACAGTGGCCCTAGACCGGGGGAACACCATATATTTT. Residues: CATPGTVALDRGNTIYF.

V is TRBV11-2 and J is TRBJ2-5; possibly TRBD1 for D (5 bases). CDR3 size: 13 residues. Trimming took off 9 bases at V and 3 bases at J, with 14 bases between the two ends. Germline CDR1 SGHAT, CDR2 FQNNGV. The CDR3 region has the DNA TGTGCCAGTTCACAGGTGAGAAAAGAGACCCAGTACTTC. It codes for CASSQVRKETQYF.

The chain is built from TRBV5-1 and TRBJ2-1; 7 nucleotides agree with TRBD1. The V gene's germline CDR1 is SGHRS and CDR2 YFSETQ. The CDR3 contains 16 residues. Germline trimming cut 0 bases from V and 4 bases from J; bases unmatched to any gene: 7. The CDR3 region is CASSLAPQGVYNEQFF. DNA for the CDR3: TGCGCCAGCAGCTTGGCCCCCCAGGGGGTTTACAATGAGCAGTTCTTC.

The rearrangement links TRBV19 to TRBJ2-3; no definite D call. Looked up from germline, CDR1 is LNHDA and CDR2 is SQIVND (reference sequence). The length of the CDR3 is 16 residues. V was cut by 0 bases and J by 6 bases, with 16 bases left in between. CDR3 in amino acids: CASSIDRAATRDTQYF. DNA for the CDR3: TGTGCCAGTAGTATAGATCGAGCAGCGACACGGGATACGCAGTATTTT.